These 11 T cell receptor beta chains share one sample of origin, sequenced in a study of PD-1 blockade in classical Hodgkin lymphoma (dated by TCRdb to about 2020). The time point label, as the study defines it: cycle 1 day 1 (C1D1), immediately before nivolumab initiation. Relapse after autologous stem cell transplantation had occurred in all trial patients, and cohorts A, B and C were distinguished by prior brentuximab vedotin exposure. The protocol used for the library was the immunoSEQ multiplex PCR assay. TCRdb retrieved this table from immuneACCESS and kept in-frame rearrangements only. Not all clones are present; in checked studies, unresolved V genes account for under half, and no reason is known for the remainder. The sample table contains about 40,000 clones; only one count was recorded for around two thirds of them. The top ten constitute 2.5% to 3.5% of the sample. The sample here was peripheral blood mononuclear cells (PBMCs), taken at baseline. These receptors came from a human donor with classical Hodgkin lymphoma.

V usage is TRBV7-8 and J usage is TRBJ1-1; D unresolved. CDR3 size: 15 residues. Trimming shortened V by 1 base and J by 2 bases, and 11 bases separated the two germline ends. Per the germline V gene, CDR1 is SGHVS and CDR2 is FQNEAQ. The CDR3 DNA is TGTGCCAGCAGCTTAGGAGGGTCAGATAACACTGAAGCTTTCTTT. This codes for CASSLGGSDNTEAFF.

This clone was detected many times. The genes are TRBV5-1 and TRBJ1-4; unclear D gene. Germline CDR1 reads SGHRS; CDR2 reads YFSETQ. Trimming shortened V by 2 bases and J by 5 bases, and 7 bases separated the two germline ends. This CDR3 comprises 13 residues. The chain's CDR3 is CASSFAGNEKLFF. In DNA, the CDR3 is TGCGCCAGCAGCTTTGCGGGGAATGAAAAACTGTTTTTT.

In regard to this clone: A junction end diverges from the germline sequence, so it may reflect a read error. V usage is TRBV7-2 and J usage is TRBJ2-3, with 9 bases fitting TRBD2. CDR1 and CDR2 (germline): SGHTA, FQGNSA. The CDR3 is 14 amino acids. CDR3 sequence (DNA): TGTGCCAGCAGCCTAGCGGGGAGTTCAGATACGCAGTATTTT. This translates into CASSLAGSSDTQYF.

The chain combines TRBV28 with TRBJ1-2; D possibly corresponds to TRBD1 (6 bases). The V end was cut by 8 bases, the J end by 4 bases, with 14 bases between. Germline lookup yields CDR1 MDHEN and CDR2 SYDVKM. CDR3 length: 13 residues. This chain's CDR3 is CASCRGYCYGYTF. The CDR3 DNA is TGTGCCAGCTGCAGGGGTTATTGCTATGGCTACACCTTC.

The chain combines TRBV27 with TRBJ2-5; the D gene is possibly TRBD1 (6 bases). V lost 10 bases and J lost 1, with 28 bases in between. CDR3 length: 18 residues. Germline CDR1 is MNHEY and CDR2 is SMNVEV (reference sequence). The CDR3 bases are TGTGCCACCTCGGGTTTTACTTCGGGACACAGATTCCAAGAGACCCAGTACTTC. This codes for CATSGFTSGHRFQETQYF.

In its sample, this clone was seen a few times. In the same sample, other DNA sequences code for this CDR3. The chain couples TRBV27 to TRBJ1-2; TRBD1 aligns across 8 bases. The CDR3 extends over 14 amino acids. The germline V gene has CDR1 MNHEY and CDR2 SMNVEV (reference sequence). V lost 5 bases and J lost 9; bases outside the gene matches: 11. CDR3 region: CASSNRQGRSSYTF. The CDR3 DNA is TGTGCCAGCAGTAATCGACAGGGGCGGTCAAGCTACACCTTC.

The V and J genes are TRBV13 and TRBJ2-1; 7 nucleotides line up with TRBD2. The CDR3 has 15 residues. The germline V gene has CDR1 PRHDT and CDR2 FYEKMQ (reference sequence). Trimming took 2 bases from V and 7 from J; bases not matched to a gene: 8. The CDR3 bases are TGTGCCAGCAGCTTAAAAGGGAGGGCTGGGAATGAGCAGTTCTTC. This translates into CASSLKGRAGNEQFF.

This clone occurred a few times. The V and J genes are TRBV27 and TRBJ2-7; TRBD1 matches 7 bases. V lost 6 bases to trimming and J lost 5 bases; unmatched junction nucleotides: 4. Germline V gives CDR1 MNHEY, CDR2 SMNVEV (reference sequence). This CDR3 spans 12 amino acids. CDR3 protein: CASSTTGDEQYF. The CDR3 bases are TGTGCCAGCAGCACAACAGGGGACGAGCAGTACTTC.

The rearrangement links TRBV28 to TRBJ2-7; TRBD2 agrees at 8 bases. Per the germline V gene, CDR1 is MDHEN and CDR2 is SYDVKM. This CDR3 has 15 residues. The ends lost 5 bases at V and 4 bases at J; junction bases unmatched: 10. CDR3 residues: CASSPPRAGEYEQYF. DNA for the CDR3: TGTGCCAGCAGTCCACCTCGAGCGGGAGAATACGAGCAGTACTTC.

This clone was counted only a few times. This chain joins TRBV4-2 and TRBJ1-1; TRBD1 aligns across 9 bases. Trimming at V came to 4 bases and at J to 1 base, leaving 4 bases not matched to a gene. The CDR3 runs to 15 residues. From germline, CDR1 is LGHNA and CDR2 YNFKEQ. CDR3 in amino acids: CASSPTGGENTEAFF. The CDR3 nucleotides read TGTGCCAGCAGCCCAACAGGGGGCGAGAACACTGAAGCTTTCTTT.

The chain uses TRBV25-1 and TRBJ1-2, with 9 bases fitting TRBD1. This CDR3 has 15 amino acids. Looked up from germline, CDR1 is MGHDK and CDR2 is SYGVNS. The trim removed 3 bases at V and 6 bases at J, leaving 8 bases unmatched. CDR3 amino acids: CASSDPGTGRNGYTF. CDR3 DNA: TGTGCCAGCAGTGACCCGGGGACAGGGAGAAATGGCTACACCTTC.